The following is a T cell receptor beta chain sequence with its context. The data derive from a study of blood T cell repertoires in COVID-19. TCRdb keeps only in-frame clones here, not all; method: immunoSEQ multiplex PCR. The sample gives about 150,000 clones, roughly 80% of which show up once; approximately 0.5% is in the top ten. The sample consisted of peripheral blood. The source of this sequence is a man aged 55 to 70 with acute or convalescent COVID-19.

CDR3 region: CASSLAGQGYEQYF. The CDR3 coding sequence is TGCGCCAGCAGCTTGGCTGGACAGGGGTACGAGCAGTACTTC. The chain uses TRBV5-1 and TRBJ2-7; TRBD1 matches at 9 bases. V lost 0 bases to trimming and J lost 4 bases; unmatched junction nucleotides: 2. The CDR3 extends over 14 amino acids. Germline V gene lookup returns CDR1 SGHRS and CDR2 YFSETQ.